This T cell receptor beta chain was obtained from a study of beta chain features in type 1 diabetes. Study-level points and caveats: More deletions and fewer insertions at VDJ junctions were seen in type 1 diabetes patients. Using cDNA template may skew counts toward highly expressing activated cells. Shorter TCRB CDR3s, moderately but significantly so, were found in Type 1 diabetes patients in all four CD4+ subsets.

Sorting with CD45RO/CCR7/CD25/CD127/CD95/CD27 yielded naive, central memory, regulatory and stem-like memory CD4+ cells. As every portion of the isolated RNA was reverse transcribed, the sequencing read expressed TCRB transcripts. Repertoires were generated with immunoSEQ multiplex PCR, while TCRdb's copy carries only in-frame clones and drops some. The repertoire has around 500,000 clones, about 32% of them found once; the top ten carry around 0.065%. The CDR3 is 14 residues long. Concerning this clone: Its antigen is as yet unknown.

The sequencing sample was made of naive CD4+ T cells from blood. The gene calls are TRBV21-1 and TRBJ2-7; the table's D gene call, TRBD2, was not cross checked with the DNA. TRBV21-1 is flagged as a pseudogene. The sequence was obtained from a man between 18 and 35 years old in good health. DNA for the CDR3: TGTGCCAGCGGCAGACTAGCGGGAGGCAACGAGCAGTACTTC. Protein: CASGRLAGGNEQYF.